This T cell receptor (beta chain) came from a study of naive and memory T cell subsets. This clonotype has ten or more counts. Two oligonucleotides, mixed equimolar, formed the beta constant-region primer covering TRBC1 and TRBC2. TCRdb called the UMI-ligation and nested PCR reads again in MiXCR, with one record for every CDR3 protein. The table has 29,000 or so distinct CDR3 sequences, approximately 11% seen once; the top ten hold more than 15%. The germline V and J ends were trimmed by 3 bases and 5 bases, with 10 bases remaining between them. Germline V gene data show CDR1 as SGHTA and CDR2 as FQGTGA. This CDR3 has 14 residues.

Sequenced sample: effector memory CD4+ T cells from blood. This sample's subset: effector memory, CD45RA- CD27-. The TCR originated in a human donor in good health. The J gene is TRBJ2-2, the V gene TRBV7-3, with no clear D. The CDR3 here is CASSFGHNTGELFF. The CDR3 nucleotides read TGTGCCAGCAGCTTCGGGCACAATACCGGGGAGCTGTTTTTT.